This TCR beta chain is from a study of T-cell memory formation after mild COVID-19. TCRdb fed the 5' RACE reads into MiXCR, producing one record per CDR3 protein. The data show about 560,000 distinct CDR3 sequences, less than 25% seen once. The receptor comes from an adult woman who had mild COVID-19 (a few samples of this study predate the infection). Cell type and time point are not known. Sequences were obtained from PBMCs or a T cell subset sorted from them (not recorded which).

The CDR3 bases are TGTGCCAGTGCCTCACAGGATCCCGGGGAGCTGTTTTTT. Its protein is CASASQDPGELFF. This chain links TRBV19 with TRBJ2-2, with D perhaps matching TRBD1 (5 bases). There are 13 residues in the CDR3. Germline V lookup: CDR1 LNHDA, CDR2 SQIVND (reference sequence). V lost 8 bases and J 6 bases, leaving 13 bases between the germline ends.